The clone carrying this T cell receptor beta chain was observed once. The target antigen is unknown. These data belong to a study of cytomegalovirus exposure and HLA in healthy donors. Primers for the PCR totalled 60 Vbeta and 13 Jbeta. Only in-frame clones appear in the TCRdb table, and some are missing; sequencing was by immunoSEQ multiplex PCR. The table includes some 180,000 clones, 75% to 85% detected once. Study results and limitations: TCR association rates varied by HLA locus in a later analysis, with DRB1 highest and HLA-C lowest. Researchers reported in a later analysis that a missense DCLRE1C variant was tied to TCR beta V- and J-gene trimming.

The ends lost 3 bases at V and 0 bases at J; junction bases unmatched: 2. The CDR3 sequence is 16 residues long. The germline V gene has CDR1 SNHLY and CDR2 FYNNEI. The genes are TRBV2 and TRBJ1-4; 9 bases are shared with TRBD1. This clonotype originated in a woman in her 30s in good health and CMV-seropositive. The sample consisted of PBMCs. The DNA of the CDR3 is TGTGCCAGCAGTGATAGACAGGGGGCAACTAATGAAAAACTGTTTTTT. Protein sequence: CASSDRQGATNEKLFF.